This T cell receptor (beta chain) was identified during a study of breast tumors, draining lymph nodes, adjacent tissues. The lymph nodes were axillary draining lymph nodes from breast cancer patients. The CDR3 totals 15 residues. V lost 4 bases and J lost 3, with 12 bases in between. From germline, CDR1 is SGHAT and CDR2 FQNNGV. This clonotype came up many times. TCRdb fed the multiplex PCR reads into MiXCR, producing one record per CDR3 protein. Of under 300,000 distinct CDR3 sequences listed, 34% are singletons. The sample taken for sequencing was axillary lymph node tissue. This chain connects TRBV11-2 to TRBJ1-4, with D hard to call. The source is a female donor with breast cancer. Some clones in this sample may be carry-over from other donors' samples. CDR3 amino acids: CASSSTRGANEKLFF. CDR3 nucleotide sequence: TGTGCCAGCAGCTCTACGCGGGGTGCTAATGAAAAACTGTTTTTT.